This TCR beta chain is from a study of vaccination and CD4 T cells after COVID-19 (dated by TCRdb to 2022 to 2024). Concerning the study at large: The convalescent cohort comprised six males and four females, including two Hispanic individuals, seven Caucasians, two Asians and one multiracial person. Control cultures received a CEFX viral epitope pool as the positive control, an HIV-1 Nef peptide pool as the negative control, or no peptide. Participants received two doses of either the Pfizer-BioNTech BNT162b2 vaccine (n=8) or the Moderna mRNA-1273 vaccine (n=2). Culture stimuli were overlapping spike peptide pools from SARS-CoV-2 and from the common cold coronaviruses HCoV-NL63, HCoV-OC43 and HCoV-229E. The time from the second vaccine dose to post-vaccine blood sampling had a median of roughly 70 days and ranged from roughly 12 to 250 days. In around 9 COVID-19 convalescent patients and a handful of infection-naive healthy vaccine recipients, researchers compared the spike-specific CD4+ TCR repertoire from before mRNA vaccination with the repertoire from after. An earlier paper using these donors assessed, at the TCR clonotype level, memory CD4+ T cell crossreactivity between SARS-CoV-2 and common cold coronavirus spike proteins. Post-COVID blood samples from convalescent patients were collected a median of roughly 100 days after diagnosis, with a range of roughly 30 to 170 days.

Taken with the paper, the label for treatment or condition translates to: roughly 11-day PBMC culture with coronavirus spike peptide pools or control peptides (ViraFEST assay). CD4+ T cells from unexposed donors were collected before the COVID-19 pandemic (2011-2018). The ViraFEST assay, used in the study, expanded antigen-specific T cells with peptide pools and then identified the expanded clonotypes through TCR sequencing. Fewer than 2.5 million PBMCs per well were cultured in IMDM with about 5% human AB serum and 8.5 to 10 IU/ml IL-2, plus 10 ug/ml peptide pools. Half of the culture medium was replaced with fresh IL-2-containing medium on days 3 and 7. CD4+ T cells were isolated after around 11 days of culture through negative selection using the EasySep CD4+ T cell isolation kit. As cell numbers permitted, CD4+ T cells from unexposed donors were tested for reactivity to SARS-CoV-2 S and N and to four common cold coronavirus spike pools. PBMCs were separated from whole blood using Ficoll-Paque Plus gradient centrifugation and then either used fresh or cryopreserved at -140C. Culture conditions were generally each tested in triplicate wells. The leukapheresis product used for the unexposed donors was purchased from a commercial source.

The library was produced with PCR. At the Johns Hopkins FTIC core, DNA from the cultured CD4+ T cells underwent TCR sequencing with the Oncomine TCR Beta short-read assay. The QIAamp micro DNA kit was used to extract genomic DNA from the cultured CD4+ T cells. Oncomine TCR Beta libraries from cultured CD4+ T cells were pooled with unique dual indexes and sequenced on an Illumina iSeq 100. In the paper's pipeline: Non-productive sequences were removed, and CDR3s not starting with C, not ending with F or W, or shorter than 7 amino acids were discarded. Antigen-specific clonotypes were identified with the MANAFEST web application by comparing peptide-stimulated wells with reference and other culture wells. For a clone to be called positive, the clone needed an FDR below 0.05, an odds ratio above 5, and a productive frequency above 0.1% in at least two of three replicate wells. Cross-reactive clonotypes were defined as significantly expanded in both SARS-CoV-2 spike wells and at least one common cold coronavirus spike condition. Using R version 3.6.1, CDR3 homology was evaluated through Levenshtein distances (stringdist) along with unrooted phylogenetic trees (ape). TCRdb trimmed the raw reads at Q25, called clones with MiXCR and kept productive beta chains. Here each entry gathers all rows of one CDR3 protein and keeps the most common genes and DNA. The V and J calls shown here were made by TCRdb, not taken from the authors' results. A total of 10,000 or so distinct CDR3 sequences appear in this sample, approximately 31% of them only once. The top ten hold 10% to 15% of the sample.

General conclusions and limits of the study: An increase in the median number of SARS-CoV-2-reactive clonotypes from approximately 21 after infection to some 38 after vaccination was observed, but the change was not found to be significant. Of the vaccine-specific clones in convalescent patients, 304 of 307, or nearly all, reacted only to SARS-CoV-2 spike and did not cross-react with common cold coronaviruses. In convalescent patients, a median 86.3% of post-vaccine SARS-CoV-2-reactive clones were detected only after vaccination, and vaccine-specific priming was suggested by this finding. Only a relatively small number of convalescent patients were included in the study, and early timepoints following natural infection were not analyzed.

Taken from the germline V gene, the CDR1 and CDR2 loops are SGHTA and FQGTGA. The CDR3 contains 16 residues, cysteine and phenylalanine counted. Only the CDR3 DNA stays, 48 bases, in frame from base 1. Here V drops 4 bases and J drops 7 bases, and the junction holds 6 bases not matched to any gene. Of note for this clonotype: Its antigen remains unidentified. Base qualities are not at hand, and no much larger clone is one base apart.

The chain employs TRBV7-3 and TRBJ2-2, and 13 bases in between align with TRBD2. The sample comprised CD4+ T cells from blood, cultured in vitro. This TCR came from a human donor in good health. The sequence in DNA is TGTGCCAGCAGCTCCGGACTAGCGGGAGCGGTCGGGGAGCTGTTTTTT. Its translation reads: CASSSGLAGAVGELFF. Full variable domain (CDR3 extended with the reference TRBV7-3 and TRBJ2-2 proteins): GAGVSQTPSNKVTEKGKYVELRCDPISGHTALYWYRQSLGQGPEFLIYFQGTGAADDSGLPNDRFFAVRPEGSVSTLKIQRTERGDSAVYLCASSSGLAGAVGELFFGEGSRLTVL.